This TCR beta chain originates from a study of T cell repertoires in cytomegalovirus infection. Overall study context: The authors relied on CMV epitopes, both recently identified HLA-C-restricted and well-studied HLA-B-restricted. CMV infection plus the matching HLA type was flagged by public TCR beta signatures. Points from the study as a whole: There were HLA-C-restricted CMV-specific TCR beta clonotypes dominating the ex vivo response. The cumulative frequency of public TCR beta families distinguished individuals who carried CMV together with the relevant HLA.

The V and J ends lost 1 base and 6 bases respectively, with 10 bases between them. This CDR3 is built from 13 residues. Germline values: CDR1 MGHRA, CDR2 YSYEKL. MiXCR was run by TCRdb on the reads, yielding one entry per CDR3 protein. Counted here are 650,000 to 850,000 distinct CDR3 sequences, 25% to 35% occurring once; the ten biggest clones make up about 12%. Concerning this clonotype itself: The antigen is not known.

This material consisted of cultured CD8+ T cells from PBMCs, taken from culture after CMV antigen stimulation. The chain employs TRBV4-1 and TRBJ2-7; a weak D match, TRBD2 (5 bases). The source is a human donor in good health (CMV status not recorded). Some clones in this sample may be carry-over from other donors' samples. The CDR3 protein is CASSQGSGSEQYF. The CDR3 DNA follows: TGCGCCAGCAGCCAAGGGAGTGGGAGCGAGCAGTACTTC.